This TCR beta chain was retrieved from a study of blood T cell repertoires in COVID-19. Background on the study: COVID-19 samples from acute and convalescent phases originated in the United States, Italy and Spain. PBMCs, B-cell-depleted T cells, or T cells were the source of the cDNA or gDNA that made up the material.

Germline V gene sequence: CDR1 SGHRS, CDR2 YFSETQ. The CDR3 length is 13 residues. Trimming removed 3 bases from V and 10 bases from J; junction bases left unmatched: 7. The authors' processing: It was from reference gene primer amplification that nucleated cell counts were estimated. Data came from immunoSEQ multiplex PCR; TCRdb stores just in-frame clones and leaves some out. That table gives V, J and clone size, and the DNA gave D and trimming. The sample yields roughly 250,000 clones, roughly four fifths seen once. The source of this sequence is a woman aged 55 to 70 with active or convalescent COVID-19. V is TRBV5-1 and J is TRBJ2-1, with 7 nucleotides matching TRBD1. Specimen: peripheral blood. In nucleotides, the CDR3 is TGCGCCAGCAGCTCAGTAGGGACAGAAGAGCAGTTCTTC. This encodes CASSSVGTEEQFF.